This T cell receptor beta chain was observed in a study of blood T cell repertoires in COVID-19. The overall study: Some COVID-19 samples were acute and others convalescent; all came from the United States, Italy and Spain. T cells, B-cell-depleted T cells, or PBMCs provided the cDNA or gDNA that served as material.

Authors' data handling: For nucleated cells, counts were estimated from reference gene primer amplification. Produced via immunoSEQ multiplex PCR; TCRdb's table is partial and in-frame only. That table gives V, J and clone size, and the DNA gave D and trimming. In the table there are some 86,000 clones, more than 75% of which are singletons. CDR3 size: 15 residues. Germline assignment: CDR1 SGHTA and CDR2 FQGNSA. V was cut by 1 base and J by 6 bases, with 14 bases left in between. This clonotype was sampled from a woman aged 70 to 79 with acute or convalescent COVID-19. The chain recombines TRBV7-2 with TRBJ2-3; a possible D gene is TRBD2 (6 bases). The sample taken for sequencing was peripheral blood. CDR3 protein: CASSLGLGEVDTQYF. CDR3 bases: TGTGCCAGCAGCTTAGGTCTGGGGGAGGTTGATACGCAGTATTTT.